This T cell receptor beta chain is from a study of blood T cells in healthy people across ages. Regarding the study as a whole: Among long-lived donors, naive CD4+ cells were more numerous and diversity higher than in aged donors.

The V end was cut by 3 bases, the J end by 2 bases, with 8 bases between. Per germline, CDR1 MDHEN and CDR2 SYDVKM. This CDR3 spans 14 amino acids. As to this clonotype: The antigen remains unidentified.

A second PCR, run for roughly 7 to 12 cycles, used a sample-barcoded 5' primer plus a J-beta primer mix. Each TCR beta cDNA got a 12-nucleotide random molecular identifier. Each CDR3 protein gets one entry after TCRdb re-called the 5' RACE reads with MiXCR. Of 1.8 million or so distinct CDR3 sequences in the sample, roughly two fifths are singletons; the top ten hold about 21%. The chain couples TRBV28 to TRBJ1-5; D uncertain. Sequenced input: blood. The clonotype comes from a human donor in good health. The CDR3 here is CASSFGVGNQPQHF. DNA of the CDR3: TGTGCCAGCAGTTTTGGGGTAGGCAATCAGCCCCAGCATTTT.